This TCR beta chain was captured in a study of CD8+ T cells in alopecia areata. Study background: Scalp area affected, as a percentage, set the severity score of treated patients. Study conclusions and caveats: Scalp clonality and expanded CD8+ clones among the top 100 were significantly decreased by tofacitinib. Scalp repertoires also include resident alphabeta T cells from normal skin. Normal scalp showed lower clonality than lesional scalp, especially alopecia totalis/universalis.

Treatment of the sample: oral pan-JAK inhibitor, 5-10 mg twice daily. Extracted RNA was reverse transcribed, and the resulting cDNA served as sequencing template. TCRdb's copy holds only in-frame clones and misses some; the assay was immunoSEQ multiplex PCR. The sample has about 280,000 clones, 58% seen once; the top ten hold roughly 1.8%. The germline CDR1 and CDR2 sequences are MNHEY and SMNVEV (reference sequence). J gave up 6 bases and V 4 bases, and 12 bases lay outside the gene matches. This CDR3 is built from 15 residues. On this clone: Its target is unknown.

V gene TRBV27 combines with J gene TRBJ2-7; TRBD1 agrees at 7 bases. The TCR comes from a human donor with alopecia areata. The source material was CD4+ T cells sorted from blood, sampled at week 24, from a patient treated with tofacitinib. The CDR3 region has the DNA TGTGCCAGCAGTTCACCCACTTGGACAGGCCTCGAGCAGTACTTC. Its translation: CASSSPTWTGLEQYF.